The 23 T cell receptor beta chains below were found in one sample sequenced in a study of PD-L1 blockade in urothelial cancer. Repertoires were generated with immunoSEQ multiplex PCR, while TCRdb's copy carries only in-frame clones and drops some. The sample has about 52,000 clones, roughly four fifths seen once. Regarding time point: pretreatment peripheral blood. The sequenced sample was PBMCs, obtained around atezolizumab (anti-PD-L1) treatment. These receptors all come from a man between 65 and 80 years old with urothelial cancer.

The gene calls are TRBV27 and TRBJ2-2; 8 nucleotides agree with TRBD1. Losses at the gene ends were 7 bases for V and 2 bases for J; bases not matched to a gene: 6. The CDR3 consists of 15 residues. Germline CDR1 MNHEY, CDR2 SMNVEV (reference sequence). CDR3 loop: CASKRQGRNTGELFF. The CDR3 DNA sequence: TGTGCCAGCAAACGACAGGGGAGAAACACCGGGGAGCTGTTTTTT.

The chain has TRBV9 and TRBJ2-3, with 11 nucleotides matching TRBD2. Losses at the gene ends were 4 bases for V and 0 bases for J; bases not matched to a gene: 13. The germline CDR1 and CDR2 sequences are SGDLS and YYNGEE. The CDR3 sequence is 19 residues long. The CDR3 DNA reads TGTGCCAGCAGCCCCTCCACGACTAGCGGGACCCTTAGCACAGATACGCAGTATTTT. Encoded protein: CASSPSTTSGTLSTDTQYF.

This sequence joins TRBV5-4 and TRBJ2-1; TRBD2 agrees at 14 bases. Trimming removed 4 bases from V and 0 bases from J; junction bases left unmatched: 9. Germline V gene data show CDR1 as SGHNT and CDR2 as YYREEE (reference sequence). The CDR3 length is 19 residues. The CDR3 sequence: CASSPLGLAGVSSYNEQFF. The CDR3, as DNA: TGTGCCAGCAGCCCCCTGGGACTAGCGGGGGTAAGCTCCTACAATGAGCAGTTCTTC.

This chain joins TRBV5-1 and TRBJ2-3; tentatively, D is TRBD2 (6 bases). The CDR3 spans 16 residues. Germline values: CDR1 SGHRS, CDR2 YFSETQ. Deletions cut 4 bases from V and 0 bases from J, with 15 bases between. The CDR3: CASSPSLRGSTDTQYF. For the CDR3, the DNA is TGCGCCAGCAGCCCTTCCTTACGGGGGAGCACAGATACGCAGTATTTT.

The chain couples TRBV7-2 to TRBJ2-5; 9 bases line up with TRBD2. From germline, CDR1 is SGHTA and CDR2 FQGNSA. Trimming took 3 bases from V and 5 from J; bases not matched to a gene: 10. CDR3 size: 16 residues. The CDR3 DNA is TGTGCCAGCAGCTTGAGTCGCGGGGGGGGTTGGGAGACCCAGTACTTC. Translation gives CASSLSRGGGWETQYF.

In this sample, this clone turned up once. The DNA of the CDR3 is TGTGCCAGTAGTATAGAGGGAGTGGGAAAAGGGGGTTACACCGGGGAGCTGTTTTTT. It is translated as CASSIEGVGKGGYTGELFF. The chain combines TRBV19 with TRBJ2-2, with D possibly being TRBD1 (6 bases). V was shortened by 0 bases and J by 3 bases, with 20 bases between the two germline ends. The germline V gene has CDR1 LNHDA and CDR2 SQIVND (reference sequence). The CDR3 covers 19 residues.

A few counts support this clone. V gene TRBV2 combines with J gene TRBJ1-1; D is ambiguous. The CDR3 runs to 14 residues. CDR1 is SNHLY, CDR2 FYNNEI, per germline. V dropped 3 bases and J dropped 1 base, with 9 bases sitting between them. Here the CDR3 DNA reads TGTGCCAGCAGTGATGAACGGTCGAACACTGAAGCTTTCTTT. It specifies CASSDERSNTEAFF.

The genes are TRBV7-3 and TRBJ2-3; the match to TRBD2 covers 9 bases. Trimming cost V 2 bases and J 8 bases; bases outside gene matches: 5. Germline-derived CDR1 and CDR2 are SGHTA and FQGTGA. This CDR3 comprises 14 residues. CDR3 coding DNA: TGTGCCAGCAGCTTAGCGGGGGGGCCTAGTACGCAGTATTTT. As protein: CASSLAGGPSTQYF.

The chain carries TRBV19 and TRBJ1-1, with TRBD1 matching over 9 bases. V gave up 0 bases and J gave up 13 bases; unmatched junction bases: 9. The CDR3 consists of 14 residues. Germline CDR1 reads LNHDA; CDR2 reads SQIVND (reference sequence). CDR3 residues: CASSIDVLRQGVFF. As DNA, the CDR3 is TGTGCCAGTAGTATAGATGTATTGCGACAGGGGGTTTTCTTT.

The rearrangement uses TRBV6-1 and TRBJ2-7; TRBD1 aligns across 7 bases. Germline-derived CDR1 and CDR2 are MNHNS and SASEGT. The CDR3 extends over 15 amino acids. V trimming: 1 base; J trimming: 3 bases; junction bases outside the gene matches: 6. CDR3 nucleotides: TGTGCCAGCAGTGAAGGGACAGGTATCATCTACGAGCAGTACTTC. This gives the protein CASSEGTGIIYEQYF.

The chain has TRBV7-2 and TRBJ2-7, with D possibly TRBD2 on 5 matching bases. Germline V gives CDR1 SGHTA, CDR2 FQGNSA. Trimming took 6 bases from V and 8 from J, leaving 17 bases between them. The CDR3 spans 13 residues. The CDR3 sequence is CASSPNRGFKQYF. The CDR3 DNA reads as TGTGCCAGCAGTCCGAATCGAGGGTTCAAGCAGTACTTC.

The chain recombines TRBV7-9 with TRBJ2-1; 13 bases align to TRBD2. CDR1 and CDR2 from the germline V gene are SEHNR and FQNEAQ (reference sequence). The CDR3 extends over 17 amino acids. After removal of 0 bases from V and 7 bases from J, the junction contained 6 bases not matched to a gene. The DNA for the CDR3 is TGTGCCAGCAGCTTAGCCCAGGGACTAGCGGGACTAAATGAGCAGTTCTTC. It translates to CASSLAQGLAGLNEQFF.

The V gene is TRBV29-1, the J gene TRBJ2-5; tentatively, D is TRBD1 (7 bases). Germline V gene sequence: CDR1 SQVTM, CDR2 ANQGSEA. The ends were cut back, 4 bases at V and 4 bases at J, with 16 bases in the middle. The CDR3 is 14 residues long. The CDR3 spells CSVGQGGGRETQYF. For the CDR3, the DNA is TGCAGCGTTGGGCAGGGGGGAGGAAGAGAGACCCAGTACTTC. Full variable domain (missing parts from reference TRBV29-1 and TRBJ2-5): SAVISQKPSRDICQRGTSLTIQCQVDSQVTMMFWYRQQPGQSLTLIATANQGSEATYESGFVIDKFPISRPNLTFSTLTVSNMSPEDSSIYLCSVGQGGGRETQYFGPGTRLLVL.

The rearrangement joins TRBV14 to TRBJ2-2; the D gene is possibly TRBD1 (5 bases). The CDR3 consists of 15 residues. V was trimmed by 4 bases and J by 6 bases, leaving 15 bases between them. In germline, CDR1 is SGHDN, CDR2 FVKESK. The CDR3 sequence is CASSRDSVRAGELFF. DNA of the CDR3: TGTGCCAGCAGCCGCGACAGTGTTAGGGCCGGGGAGCTGTTTTTT.

This clone was detected only a few times. This chain links TRBV11-2 with TRBJ2-2; unclear D gene. The CDR3 is 12 amino acids. Germline lookup yields CDR1 SGHAT and CDR2 FQNNGV. Trimming cost V 2 bases and J 11 bases, with 9 bases left between them. This CDR3 reads CASSLQAEELFF. The DNA for the CDR3 is TGTGCCAGCAGCTTACAGGCCGAAGAGCTGTTTTTT.

This chain joins TRBV5-1 and TRBJ2-1; 8 bases align to TRBD2. The CDR3 consists of 14 residues. Germline trimming cut 7 bases from V and 0 bases from J; bases unmatched to any gene: 3. Germline CDR1 reads SGHRS; CDR2 reads YFSETQ. DNA for the CDR3: TGCGCCAGCCACAGCGGGAGCTCCTACAATGAGCAGTTCTTC. This gives the protein CASHSGSSYNEQFF.

The rearrangement links TRBV7-9 to TRBJ2-1; 12 positions match TRBD2. The germline CDR1 and CDR2 sequences are SEHNR and FQNEAQ (reference sequence). The CDR3 contains 17 residues. V lost 2 bases and J lost 8; bases outside the gene matches: 10. DNA of the CDR3: TGTGCCAGCAGCTTAAGGGTCTCTAGCGGGGGGGCCGATGAGCAGTTCTTC. Translating it yields CASSLRVSSGGADEQFF.

The chain recombines TRBV29-1 with TRBJ2-1; 9 bases agree with TRBD1. This CDR3 has 14 amino acids. CDR1 is SQVTM and CDR2 is ANQGSEA in the germline V gene. Trimming took 7 bases from V and 9 from J; bases not matched to a gene: 13. CDR3 residues: CSALAGTGTGEQFF. For the CDR3, the DNA is TGCAGCGCCCTGGCCGGGACAGGGACGGGTGAGCAGTTCTTC.

The CDR3 spells CASSPLRGSGNTIYF. CDR3 DNA: TGCGCCAGCAGCCCTCTGCGCGGGAGTGGAAACACCATATATTTT. V is TRBV4-3 and J is TRBJ1-3, with D uncertain. Germline V gene data show CDR1 as LGHNA and CDR2 as YSLEER. CDR3 length equals 15 residues. V was clipped by 4 bases and J by 3 bases, with 13 bases between them.

This clone was observed a handful of times. The chain uses TRBV18 and TRBJ2-3, with 9 bases identical to TRBD1. V was pared by 1 base and J by 6 bases, with 5 bases of the junction left unmatched. CDR3 size: 15 residues. Germline CDR1 reads KGHSH; CDR2 reads LQKENI. CDR3 nucleotide sequence: TGTGCCAGCTCACCACGGGACAGGGAGTTGGATACGCAGTATTTT. It codes for CASSPRDRELDTQYF.

V and J are TRBV9 and TRBJ2-3, with D possibly TRBD2 on 5 matching bases. CDR3 length: 13 amino acids. Germline V CDR1 and CDR2: SGDLS, YYNGEE. V dropped 4 bases and J dropped 3 bases, with 9 bases sitting between them. CDR3 coding DNA: TGTGCCAGCAGCATTTGGGAGACAGATACGCAGTATTTT. It specifies CASSIWETDTQYF.

The chain is built from TRBV4-3 and TRBJ1-2; D not resolved. V shed 1 base and J shed 8 bases, with 23 bases lying between them. The germline CDR1 and CDR2 sequences are LGHNA and YSLEER. The CDR3 contains 17 residues. Written as DNA, the CDR3 is TGCGCCAGCAGCCAAGGGGCGTCAGCTCTCGGGGTCGAAGGCTACACCTTC. It yields the protein CASSQGASALGVEGYTF.

The chain recombines TRBV6-5 with TRBJ1-2; 7 bases line up with TRBD1. This CDR3 region has 13 residues. CDR1 and CDR2 (germline): MNHEY, SVGAGI. Losses at the gene ends were 6 bases for V and 7 bases for J; bases not matched to a gene: 8. The DNA of the CDR3 is TGTGCCAGCAGCCAGGGACAGACTGGTGGCTACACCTTC. Translation: CASSQGQTGGYTF.